The 12 T cell receptor beta chains below were found in one sample sequenced in a study of a mutant IDH1 vaccine in newly diagnosed glioma. The antigens these receptors bind are not known. Documented time point: week 35, safety follow-up. One vaccine dose held 300 ug of mutant IDH1 20-mer peptide and came with topical imiquimod. Sequencing was performed with immunoSEQ multiplex PCR; in TCRdb, only in-frame clones are kept and a portion is missing. The sample records about 56,000 clones, roughly 90% being singletons. The material was PBMCs, obtained from a glioma patient whose treatment included an IDH1 peptide vaccine. Receptors were obtained from a man aged 40-50 years with glioma.

The rearrangement links TRBV18 to TRBJ1-1; D unclear. Germline loops: CDR1 KGHSH, CDR2 LQKENI. This CDR3 has 15 amino acids. V was shortened by 1 base and J by 4 bases, with 13 bases between the two germline ends. The CDR3 region has the DNA TGTGCCAGCTCACCACAGGGAGGGCCTCCCACTGAAGCTTTCTTT. Protein product: CASSPQGGPPTEAFF.

The genes are TRBV10-3 and TRBJ2-1; 8 bases fit TRBD2. V gave up 6 bases and J gave up 6 bases; unmatched junction bases: 4. Germline-derived CDR1 and CDR2 are ENHRY and SYGVKD. The CDR3 totals 13 residues. The CDR3 loop is CAISQSGSNEQFF. CDR3 coding DNA: TGTGCCATCAGCCAGAGCGGGAGCAATGAGCAGTTCTTC.

This clone has a single count. The chain links TRBV7-9 to TRBJ2-7; D is perhaps TRBD2 (6 bases). CDR3 length: 15 residues. Trimming left V 4 bases short and J 0 bases short, with 13 bases between. Germline V CDR1 and CDR2: SEHNR, FQNEAQ (reference sequence). The CDR3 sequence: CASSSLAPSSYEQYF. DNA of the CDR3: TGTGCCAGCAGCTCCCTAGCGCCTAGCTCCTACGAGCAGTACTTC.

A few counts support this clone. V usage is TRBV5-1 and J usage is TRBJ2-7; 10 bases are shared with TRBD1. The CDR3 covers 16 residues. The trim removed 2 bases at V and 5 bases at J, leaving 10 bases unmatched. Germline lookup yields CDR1 SGHRS and CDR2 YFSETQ. CDR3 residues: CASSFFPGQGSNEQYF. DNA for the CDR3: TGCGCCAGCAGCTTTTTCCCGGGACAGGGGAGCAACGAGCAGTACTTC.

The CDR3 sequence is CASSTGGDTEAFF. The DNA for the CDR3 is TGTGCCAGTAGTACAGGGGGCGACACTGAAGCTTTCTTT. This sequence joins TRBV19 and TRBJ1-1; 8 bases line up with TRBD1. Germline V CDR1 and CDR2: LNHDA, SQIVND (reference sequence). The V and J ends lost 4 bases and 3 bases, in that order; junction bases with no gene match: 1. This CDR3 has 13 residues.

The J gene is TRBJ1-5, the V gene TRBV18, with a tentative D call TRBD1 (5 bases). CDR1 is KGHSH and CDR2 is LQKENI in the germline V gene. V was pared by 5 bases and J by 2 bases, with 16 bases between. This CDR3 is built from 16 residues. The CDR3 sequence: CASSFRDGDGNQPQHF. CDR3 nucleotides: TGTGCCAGCTCATTCCGGGACGGAGACGGCAATCAGCCCCAGCATTTT.

The gene calls are TRBV4-1 and TRBJ2-5; weak D call: TRBD2 (6 bases). Germline CDR1 MGHRA, CDR2 YSYEKL. The CDR3 loop spans 16 amino acids. Trimming took off 0 bases at V and 3 bases at J, with 14 bases between the two ends. The CDR3 coding sequence is TGCGCCAGCAGCCAAGAAGGTGGAGGGAGAGAAGAGACCCAGTACTTC. Translation: CASSQEGGGREETQYF.

The chain joins TRBV6-1 to TRBJ1-2; no clear D gene. Deletions cut 1 base from V and 1 base from J, with 13 bases between. This CDR3 comprises 16 residues. From germline, CDR1 is MNHNS and CDR2 SASEGT. CDR3 bases: TGTGCCAGCAGTGAAGTAGTTGGTCAGAGTAACTATGGCTACACCTTC. As protein: CASSEVVGQSNYGYTF.

The chain couples TRBV6-4 to TRBJ2-3, with no clear D. CDR3 length equals 14 residues. V was cut by 5 bases and J by 7 bases, with 16 bases left in between. The germline V gene encodes CDR1 MRHNA and CDR2 SNTAGT. DNA for the CDR3: TGTGCCAGCAGTCAGGACCGACTTGATAATACGCAGTATTTT. Its protein product is CASSQDRLDNTQYF.

A few counts support this clone. This chain uses TRBV7-9 with TRBJ2-4; D might be TRBD2 (5 bases). From germline, CDR1 is SEHNR and CDR2 FQNEAQ (reference sequence). The V end lost 1 base, the J end lost 8 bases, and 12 bases lay between the germline ends. CDR3 length: 14 amino acids. DNA for the CDR3: TGTGCCAGCAGCTTAGGAGGGCCGCTGGACATTCAGTACTTC. Translating it yields CASSLGGPLDIQYF.

The CDR3 coding sequence is TGTGCCAGCAGCTTAGAGCGGAGGTACAATGAGCAGTTCTTC. Its protein is CASSLERRYNEQFF. The rearrangement uses TRBV7-2 and TRBJ2-1; TRBD2 is a possible D gene (5 bases). The CDR3 has 14 residues. Germline V gives CDR1 SGHTA, CDR2 FQGNSA. Trimming shortened V by 1 base and J by 4 bases, and 8 bases separated the two germline ends. Variable domain in full (rest from reference TRBV7-2 and TRBJ2-1): GAGVSQSPSNKVTEKGKDVELRCDPISGHTALYWYRQSLGQGLEFLIYFQGNSAPDKSGLPSDRFSAERTGGSVSTLTIQRTQQEDSAVYLCASSLERRYNEQFFGPGTRLTVL.

This clone has only a few counts. The chain joins TRBV10-3 to TRBJ1-1; 7 positions agree with TRBD1. J lost 5 bases, V lost 4 bases, and 7 bases had no gene match. This CDR3 region has 14 residues. In germline, CDR1 is ENHRY, CDR2 SYGVKD. DNA of the CDR3: TGTGCCATCAGTGGGGAGGGGGCGCCTACTGAAGCTTTCTTT. Its protein is CAISGEGAPTEAFF.